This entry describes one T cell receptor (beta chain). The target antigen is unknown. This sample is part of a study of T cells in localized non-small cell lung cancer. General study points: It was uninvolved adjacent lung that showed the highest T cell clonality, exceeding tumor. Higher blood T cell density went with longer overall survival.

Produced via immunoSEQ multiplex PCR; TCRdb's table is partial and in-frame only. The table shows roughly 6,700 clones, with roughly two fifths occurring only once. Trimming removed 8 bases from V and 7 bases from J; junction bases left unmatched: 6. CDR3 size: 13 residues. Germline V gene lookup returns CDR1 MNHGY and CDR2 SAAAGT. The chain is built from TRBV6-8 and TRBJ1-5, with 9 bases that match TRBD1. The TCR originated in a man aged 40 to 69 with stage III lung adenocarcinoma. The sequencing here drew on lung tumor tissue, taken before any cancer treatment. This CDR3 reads CASPGQGSQPQHF. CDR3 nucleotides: TGTGCCAGCCCCGGACAGGGGAGCCAGCCCCAGCATTTT.